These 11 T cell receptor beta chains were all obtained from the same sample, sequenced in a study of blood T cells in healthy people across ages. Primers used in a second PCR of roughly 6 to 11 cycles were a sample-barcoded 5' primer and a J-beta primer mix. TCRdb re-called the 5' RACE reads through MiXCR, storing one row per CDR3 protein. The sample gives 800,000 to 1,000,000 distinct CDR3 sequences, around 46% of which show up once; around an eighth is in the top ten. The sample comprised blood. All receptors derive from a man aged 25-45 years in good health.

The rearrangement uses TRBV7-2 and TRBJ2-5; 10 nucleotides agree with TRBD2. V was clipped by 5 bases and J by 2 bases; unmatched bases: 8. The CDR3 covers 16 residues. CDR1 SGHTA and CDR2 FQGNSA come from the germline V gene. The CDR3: CASSLPSGGAQETQYF. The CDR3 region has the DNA TGTGCCAGCAGCCTCCCCAGCGGGGGGGCACAAGAGACCCAGTACTTC.

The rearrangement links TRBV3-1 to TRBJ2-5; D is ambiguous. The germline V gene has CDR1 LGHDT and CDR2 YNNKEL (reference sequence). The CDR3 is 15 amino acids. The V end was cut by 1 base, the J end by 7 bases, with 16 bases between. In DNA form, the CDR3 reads TGTGCCAGCAGCCAAGCAGCTAGGACCAAAGGGACCCAGTACTTC. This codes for CASSQAARTKGTQYF.

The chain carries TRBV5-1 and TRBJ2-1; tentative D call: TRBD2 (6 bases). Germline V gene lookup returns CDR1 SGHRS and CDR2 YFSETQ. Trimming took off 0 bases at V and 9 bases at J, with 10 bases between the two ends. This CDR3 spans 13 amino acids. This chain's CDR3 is CASSLGGEGEQFF. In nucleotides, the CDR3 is TGCGCCAGCAGCTTGGGCGGGGAAGGTGAGCAGTTCTTC.

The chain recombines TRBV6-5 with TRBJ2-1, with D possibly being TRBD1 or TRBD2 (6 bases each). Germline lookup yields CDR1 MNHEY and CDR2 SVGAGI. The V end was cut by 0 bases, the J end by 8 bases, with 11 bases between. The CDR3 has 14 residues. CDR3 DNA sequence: TGTGCCAGCAGTTACTCGGGGGGCCCGTATGAGCAGTTCTTC. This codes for CASSYSGGPYEQFF.

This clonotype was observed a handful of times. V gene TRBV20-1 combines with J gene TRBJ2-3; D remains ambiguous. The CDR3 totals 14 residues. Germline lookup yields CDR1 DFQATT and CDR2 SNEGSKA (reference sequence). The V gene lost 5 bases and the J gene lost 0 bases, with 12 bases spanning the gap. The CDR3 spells CSAAGPYSTDTQYF. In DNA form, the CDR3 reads TGCAGTGCTGCTGGGCCCTATAGCACAGATACGCAGTATTTT.

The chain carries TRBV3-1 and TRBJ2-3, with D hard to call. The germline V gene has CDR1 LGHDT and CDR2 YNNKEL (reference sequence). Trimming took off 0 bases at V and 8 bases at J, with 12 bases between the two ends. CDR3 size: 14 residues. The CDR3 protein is CASSQDRSPPTQYF. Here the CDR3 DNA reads TGTGCCAGCAGCCAAGATAGAAGCCCCCCTACGCAGTATTTT.

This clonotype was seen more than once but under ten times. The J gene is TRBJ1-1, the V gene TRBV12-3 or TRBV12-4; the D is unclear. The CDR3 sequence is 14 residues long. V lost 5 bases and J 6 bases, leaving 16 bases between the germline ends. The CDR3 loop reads CASSPMVSGAEAFF. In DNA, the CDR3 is TGTGCCAGCAGTCCCATGGTCAGCGGGGCTGAAGCTTTCTTT.

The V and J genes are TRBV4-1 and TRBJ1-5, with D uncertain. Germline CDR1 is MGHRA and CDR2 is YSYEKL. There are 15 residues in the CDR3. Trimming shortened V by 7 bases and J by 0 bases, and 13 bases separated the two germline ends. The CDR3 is CASTQDLYSNQPQHF. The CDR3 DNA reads TGCGCCAGCACTCAGGACCTTTATAGCAATCAGCCCCAGCATTTT.

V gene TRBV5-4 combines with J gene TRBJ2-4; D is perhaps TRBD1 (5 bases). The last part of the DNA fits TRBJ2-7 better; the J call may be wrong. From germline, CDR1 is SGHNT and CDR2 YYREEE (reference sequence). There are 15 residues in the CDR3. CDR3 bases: TGTGCCAGCAGCTTTGCAGGGTACCGGAACTACGAGCAGTACTTC. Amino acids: CASSFAGYRNYEQYF.

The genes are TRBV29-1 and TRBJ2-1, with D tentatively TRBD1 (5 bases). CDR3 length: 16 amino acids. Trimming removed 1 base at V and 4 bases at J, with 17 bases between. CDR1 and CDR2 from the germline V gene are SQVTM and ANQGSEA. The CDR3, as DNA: TGCAGCGTTGAAGGGGGCCCTGGAACAATTTACAATGAGCAGTTCTTC. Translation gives CSVEGGPGTIYNEQFF.

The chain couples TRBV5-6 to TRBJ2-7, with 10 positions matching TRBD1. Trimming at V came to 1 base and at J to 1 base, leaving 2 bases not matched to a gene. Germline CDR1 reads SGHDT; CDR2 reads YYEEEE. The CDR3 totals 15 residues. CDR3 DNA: TGTGCCAGCAGCTTGATGGGACAGGGGTCCTACGAGCAGTACTTC. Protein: CASSLMGQGSYEQYF.